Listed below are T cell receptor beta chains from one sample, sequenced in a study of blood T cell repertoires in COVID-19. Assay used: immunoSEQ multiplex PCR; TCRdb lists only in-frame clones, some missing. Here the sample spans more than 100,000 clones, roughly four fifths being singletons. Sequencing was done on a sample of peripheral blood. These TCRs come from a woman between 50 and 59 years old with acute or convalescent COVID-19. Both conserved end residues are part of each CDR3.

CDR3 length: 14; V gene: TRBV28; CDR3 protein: CAVGSGVDTDTQYF
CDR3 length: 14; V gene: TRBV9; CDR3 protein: CASSVGQALYGYTF
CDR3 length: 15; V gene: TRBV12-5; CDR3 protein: CASALTGNSNQPQHF
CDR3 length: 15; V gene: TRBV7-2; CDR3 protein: CASSLMGTGVEKLFF
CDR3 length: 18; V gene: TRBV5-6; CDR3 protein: CASSLERGSSSYNSPLHF
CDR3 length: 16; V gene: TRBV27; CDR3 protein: CASSFNHQGRITEAFF
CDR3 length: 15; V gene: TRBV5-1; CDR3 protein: CASSSLLTGESPLHF
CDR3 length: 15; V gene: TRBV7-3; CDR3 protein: CASSPDITGGNEQFF
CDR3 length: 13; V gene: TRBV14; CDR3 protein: CASSGQGRTEAFF
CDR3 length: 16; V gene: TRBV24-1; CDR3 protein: CATSGKAGSGTDTQYF
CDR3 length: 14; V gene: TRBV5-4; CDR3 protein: CATSWSSYNSPLHF
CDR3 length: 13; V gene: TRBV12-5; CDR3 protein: CASGPDRDEKLFF
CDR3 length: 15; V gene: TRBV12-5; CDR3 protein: CASGLPRFRTGELFF
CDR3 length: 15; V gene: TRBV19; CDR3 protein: CASSGQGWANTEAFF
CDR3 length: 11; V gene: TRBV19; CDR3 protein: CASSMQGGYTF
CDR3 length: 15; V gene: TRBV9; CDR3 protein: CASSPGGGVYNEQFF
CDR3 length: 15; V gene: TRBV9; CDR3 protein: CASSAQGISGNTIYF
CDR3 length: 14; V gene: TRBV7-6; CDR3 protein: CASSSTGDNSPLHF
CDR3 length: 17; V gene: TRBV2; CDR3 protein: CASREPQVLANTGELFF
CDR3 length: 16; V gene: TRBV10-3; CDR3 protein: CAISGQRTATNEKLFF
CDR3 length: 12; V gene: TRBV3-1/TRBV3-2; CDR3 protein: CASSPAGREQFF
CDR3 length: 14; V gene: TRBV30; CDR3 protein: CAWRGQGAFNEQFF
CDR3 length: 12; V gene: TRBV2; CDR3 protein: CASSLVWAEQYF
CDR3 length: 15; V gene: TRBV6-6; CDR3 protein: CASSQRGGINTEAFF
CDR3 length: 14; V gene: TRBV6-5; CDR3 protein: CASTKMTGNYGYTF
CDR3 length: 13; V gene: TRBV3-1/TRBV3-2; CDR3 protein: CASSQRRVTEAFF
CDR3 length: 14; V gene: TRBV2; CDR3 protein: CASSYTDSPYGYTF
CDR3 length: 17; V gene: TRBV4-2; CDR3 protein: CASSQDFGSGGSDTQYF
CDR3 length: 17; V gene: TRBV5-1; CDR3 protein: CASSLVGGGAFYNEQFF
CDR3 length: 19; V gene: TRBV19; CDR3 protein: CASDPSGLSWNHNNSPLHF
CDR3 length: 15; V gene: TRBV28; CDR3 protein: CASSFGNRAVSPLHF
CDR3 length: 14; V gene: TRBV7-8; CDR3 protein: CASSSQGQNQPQHF
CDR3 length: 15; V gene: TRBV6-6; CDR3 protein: CASRPLTSGDQPQHF
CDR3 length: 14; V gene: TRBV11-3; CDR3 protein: CASSSQTSTDTQYF
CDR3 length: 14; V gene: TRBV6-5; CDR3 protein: CASGGITGDQPQHF
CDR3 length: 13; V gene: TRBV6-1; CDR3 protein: CASSEAHTVGRHF
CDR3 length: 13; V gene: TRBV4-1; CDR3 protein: CASGKGGEGGYTF
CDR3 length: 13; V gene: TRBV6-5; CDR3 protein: CASRRDKNQPQHF
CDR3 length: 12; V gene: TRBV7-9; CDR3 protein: CASSVSSYEQYF
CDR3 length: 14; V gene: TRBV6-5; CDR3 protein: CASSSVTGYPEAFF
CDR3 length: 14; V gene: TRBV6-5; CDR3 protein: CASTPGQGNSPLHF
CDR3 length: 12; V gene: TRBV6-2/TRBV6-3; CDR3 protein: CASSSGQTTQYF
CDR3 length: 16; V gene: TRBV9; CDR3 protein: CASSVTGGTDTGELFF
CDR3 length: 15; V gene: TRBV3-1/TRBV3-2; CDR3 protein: CASSPSGGSYNEQFF
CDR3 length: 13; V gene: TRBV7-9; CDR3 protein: CASSEKEGTPQHF
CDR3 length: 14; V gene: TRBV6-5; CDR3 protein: CASIFRTDYNEQFF
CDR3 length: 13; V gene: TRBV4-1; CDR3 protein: CASSQDGADWATF
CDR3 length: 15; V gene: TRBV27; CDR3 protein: CASSTATGPNYGYTF
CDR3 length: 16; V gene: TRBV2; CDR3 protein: CASRETGSSYNSPLHF
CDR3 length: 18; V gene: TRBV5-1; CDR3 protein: CASSLRRRGGSYNSPLHF
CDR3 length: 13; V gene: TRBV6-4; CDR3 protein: CASSAGDLGELFF
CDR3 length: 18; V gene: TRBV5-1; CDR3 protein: CASSLTSGGAAAYNEQFF
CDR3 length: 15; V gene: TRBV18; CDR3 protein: CASSPGQVYNSPLHF